This entry concerns a single T cell receptor (beta chain). The antigen is undetermined. The data were obtained in a study of cytomegalovirus exposure and HLA in healthy donors. At the level of the study: Researchers found that roughly 81% of 398 genotyped donors fell within the Caucasian-associated ancestry cluster.

Study-wide results and caveats: A later analysis by the authors found several of the most significant clusters apparently linked to common viral pathogens.

The PCR contained 60 Vbeta and 13 Jbeta primers. Libraries were prepared by immunoSEQ multiplex PCR; TCRdb keeps only in-frame clonotypes and omits some of them. The data contain roughly 100,000 clones, approximately 72% of them singletons. The CDR3 sequence is 14 residues long. V was clipped by 7 bases and J by 6 bases, with 18 bases between them. Germline V CDR1 and CDR2: LNHDA, SQIVND (reference sequence). The sequence came from a woman between 45 and 60 years old in good health and CMV-seronegative. V and J are TRBV19 and TRBJ1-2; D may be TRBD1 (6 bases). Sequencing was done on a sample of PBMCs. CDR3 DNA: TGTGCCAGTATCATGAGGGCAGGGGTGAATGGCTACACCTTC. This gives the protein CASIMRAGVNGYTF.